Following are 21 T cell receptor beta chains from one sample sequenced in a study of blood T cell repertoires in COVID-19. Assay: immunoSEQ multiplex PCR; the TCRdb copy retains only in-frame clones and omits some. The sample includes some 250,000 clones, about 80% of them seen just once. Specimen: PBMCs or T cells enriched from blood (not recorded which). These receptors were taken from a man in his forties who had recovered from COVID-19.

This clone was picked up many times. The rearrangement uses TRBV15 and TRBJ1-1; D remains unclear. The CDR3 length is 13 residues. The V end was cut by 5 bases, the J end by 0 bases, with 7 bases between. CDR1 is LNHNV, CDR2 YYDKDF, per germline (reference sequence). The CDR3 DNA reads TGTGCCACCAGCCATTCCATGAACACTGAAGCTTTCTTT. Encoded protein: CATSHSMNTEAFF.

The genes are TRBV9 and TRBJ2-7; the D gene is possibly TRBD2 (6 bases). The V and J ends lost 3 bases and 5 bases respectively, with 15 bases between them. This CDR3 comprises 14 residues. Looked up from germline, CDR1 is SGDLS and CDR2 is YYNGEE. The chain's CDR3 is CASSGRDSLDEQYF. As DNA, the CDR3 is TGTGCCAGCAGCGGCCGGGACTCTTTGGACGAGCAGTACTTC.

The rearrangement joins TRBV6-2 or TRBV6-3 to TRBJ1-2, with a tentative D call TRBD1 (6 bases). The V gene's germline CDR1 is MNHEY and CDR2 SVGEGT. This CDR3 spans 14 amino acids. Trimming left V 4 bases short and J 4 bases short, with 13 bases between. The CDR3 here is CASSWYRVGYGYTF. The CDR3 coding sequence is TGTGCCAGCAGTTGGTACAGGGTTGGCTATGGCTACACCTTC.

The chain joins TRBV10-1 to TRBJ2-3; 8 nucleotides line up with TRBD1. The germline CDR1 and CDR2 sequences are WNHNN and SYGVQD (reference sequence). V gave up 5 bases and J gave up 5 bases; unmatched junction bases: 6. The CDR3 is 14 amino acids. CDR3 residues: CASSSDREIDTQYF. The CDR3 coding sequence is TGCGCCAGCAGTTCGGACAGGGAGATAGATACGCAGTATTTT.

This rearrangement joins TRBV28 to TRBJ1-5; the match to TRBD1 covers 7 bases. Germline CDR1 and CDR2: MDHEN and SYDVKM. The CDR3 is 15 amino acids. The V and J ends lost 6 bases and 3 bases, in that order; junction bases with no gene match: 8. CDR3 coding DNA: TGTGCCAGCAGCAAGGGACAGTTGTTCAATCAGCCCCAGCATTTT. It yields the protein CASSKGQLFNQPQHF.

The chain couples TRBV4-1 to TRBJ1-3; the match to TRBD1 covers 8 bases. This CDR3 region has 15 residues. Germline V gives CDR1 MGHRA, CDR2 YSYEKL. Trimming removed 0 bases from V and 4 bases from J; junction bases left unmatched: 2. CDR3 in amino acids: CASSQDRGPGNTIYF. The CDR3 bases are TGCGCCAGCAGCCAAGACAGGGGGCCGGGAAACACCATATATTTT.

About this clone: The junction shows a germline mismatch at one end, possibly a read error. The chain joins TRBV6-5 to TRBJ1-5, with D tentatively TRBD1 (6 bases). CDR3 length: 15 residues. Germline CDR1 reads MNHEY; CDR2 reads SVGAGI. CDR3 in DNA: TGTGCCGGCAGCAGGGGCACACCACACAATCAGCCCCAGCATTTT. This sequence encodes CAGSRGTPHNQPQHF.

This chain joins TRBV24-1 and TRBJ1-2; D is possibly TRBD1 (5 bases). The V gene lost 1 base and the J gene lost 1 base, with 6 bases spanning the gap. Germline V gene sequence: CDR1 KGHDR, CDR2 SFDVKD. The CDR3 is made up of 14 amino acids. In DNA, the CDR3 is TGTGCCACCAGTGATTTTGACAGTAACTATGGCTACACCTTC. Its translation is CATSDFDSNYGYTF.

This clone occurred once. The chain couples TRBV5-6 to TRBJ2-1; 9 positions match TRBD1. This CDR3 spans 16 amino acids. Germline trimming cut 0 bases from V and 3 bases from J; bases unmatched to any gene: 4. The germline V gene encodes CDR1 SGHDT and CDR2 YYEEEE. For the CDR3, the DNA is TGTGCCAGCAGCTTGGGACAGGGGGAAAACTACAATGAGCAGTTCTTC. Translated, it gives CASSLGQGENYNEQFF.

The rearrangement joins TRBV9 to TRBJ2-2; tentatively, D is TRBD1 (6 bases). The CDR3 has 16 residues. The germline gives CDR1 SGDLS, CDR2 YYNGEE. V lost 4 bases and J 6 bases, leaving 19 bases between the germline ends. The CDR3 sequence: CASSPLRGSPPGELFF. In nucleotides, the CDR3 is TGTGCCAGCAGCCCCCTCAGGGGAAGCCCGCCCGGGGAGCTGTTTTTT.

The CDR3 bases are TGCACCAGCAGCCGCCCAAAAGAGCGGTATGGCTACACCTTC. Amino acids: CTSSRPKERYGYTF. The chain is built from TRBV1 and TRBJ1-2. TRBV1 is flagged as a pseudogene. This CDR3 is built from 14 residues.

The chain employs TRBV7-8 and TRBJ2-5, with D possibly TRBD2 on 6 matching bases. V lost 5 bases and J lost 2, with 9 bases in between. Germline CDR1 reads SGHVS; CDR2 reads FQNEAQ. CDR3 size: 13 residues. CDR3 coding DNA: TGTGCCAGCAGCCCGGGACTGCAAGAGACCCAGTACTTC. Its translation: CASSPGLQETQYF.

The chain has TRBV29-1 and TRBJ1-1; 7 bases agree with TRBD1. The CDR3 spans 13 residues. Trimming cost V 7 bases and J 1 base; bases outside gene matches: 6. CDR1 and CDR2 (germline): SQVTM, ANQGSEA. CDR3 sequence (DNA): TGCAGCGCCGCGGGACAGAAGAACACTGAAGCTTTCTTT. It codes for CSAAGQKNTEAFF.

This rearrangement joins TRBV4-1 to TRBJ2-7; TRBD2 matches at 8 bases. The ends lost 1 base at V and 4 bases at J; junction bases unmatched: 12. CDR3 length: 17 residues. Germline V lookup: CDR1 MGHRA, CDR2 YSYEKL. CDR3 amino acids: CASSQGWTGGAVYEQYF. The CDR3 DNA reads as TGCGCCAGCAGCCAAGGATGGACGGGAGGGGCGGTGTACGAGCAGTACTTC.

The chain employs TRBV7-3 and TRBJ2-1; TRBD2 agrees at 10 bases. CDR1 is SGHTA and CDR2 is FQGTGA in the germline V gene. Trimming at V came to 5 bases and at J to 10 bases, leaving 8 bases not matched to a gene. The CDR3 covers 14 residues. CDR3: CASSPGLAWDEQFF. The CDR3 nucleotides read TGTGCCAGCAGCCCGGGACTAGCGTGGGACGAGCAGTTCTTC.

This rearrangement joins TRBV7-2 to TRBJ1-1, with D perhaps TRBD1 (5 bases). The CDR3 extends over 13 amino acids. Between the trimmed V and J ends, which lost 3 bases and 6 bases, there was a span of 11 bases. CDR1 is SGHTA, CDR2 FQGNSA, per germline. CDR3 nucleotide sequence: TGTGCCAGCAGCTTCTCCAGGGATTCTGAAGCTTTCTTT. This translates into CASSFSRDSEAFF. Together with reference TRBV7-2 and TRBJ1-1, the CDR3 gives the full variable domain: GAGVSQSPSNKVTEKGKDVELRCDPISGHTALYWYRQSLGQGLEFLIYFQGNSAPDKSGLPSDRFSAERTGGSVSTLTIQRTQQEDSAVYLCASSFSRDSEAFFGQGTRLTVV.

This clone occurred a few times. The V call is TRBV27, the J call TRBJ2-7; 9 nucleotides line up with TRBD1. V shed 8 bases, J shed 5 bases, and the junction held 10 bases outside the gene matches. Germline-derived CDR1 and CDR2 are MNHEY and SMNVEV (reference sequence). The CDR3 has 14 residues. This CDR3 reads CASQSGTGINEQYF. The CDR3 region has the DNA TGTGCCAGCCAATCCGGGACAGGGATAAACGAGCAGTACTTC.

The rearrangement links TRBV5-1 to TRBJ1-6; TRBD1 might be the D (5 bases). Per the germline V gene, CDR1 is SGHRS and CDR2 is YFSETQ. Trimming shortened V by 3 bases and J by 8 bases, and 12 bases separated the two germline ends. This CDR3 contains 14 residues. The CDR3 is CASSSGTAHSPLHF. DNA for the CDR3: TGCGCCAGCAGCTCAGGGACTGCCCATTCACCCCTCCACTTT. The full variable domain, completed using reference TRBV5-1 and TRBJ1-6, is KAGVTQTPRYLIKTRGQQVTLSCSPISGHRSVSWYQQTPGQGLQFLFEYFSETQRNKGNFPGRFSGRQFSNSRSEMNVSTLELGDSALYLCASSSGTAHSPLHFGNGTRLTVT.

This chain links TRBV7-2 with TRBJ2-1; 7 positions agree with TRBD2. Germline CDR1 and CDR2: SGHTA and FQGNSA. The CDR3 is 16 residues long. V gave up 5 bases and J gave up 7 bases; unmatched junction bases: 14. In DNA, the CDR3 is TGTGCCAGCAGCCAGATGGCGGGGACTATCTCTAATGAGCAGTTCTTC. It translates to CASSQMAGTISNEQFF.

This chain links TRBV6-6 with TRBJ1-2; D gene uncertain. V was shortened by 2 bases and J by 2 bases, with 12 bases between the two germline ends. The length of the CDR3 is 15 residues. Germline V gene sequence: CDR1 MNHNY, CDR2 SVGAGI (reference sequence). The CDR3 loop is CASSYRRSFNYGYTF. In DNA form, the CDR3 reads TGTGCCAGCAGTTACCGGCGGAGCTTCAACTATGGCTACACCTTC.

The rearrangement links TRBV2 to TRBJ1-1; TRBD1 aligns across 7 bases. The CDR3 spans 14 residues. Trimming removed 5 bases from V and 0 bases from J; junction bases left unmatched: 3. The germline gives CDR1 SNHLY, CDR2 FYNNEI. The CDR3 DNA is TGTGCCAGCAGTAGACAGGGCATGAACACTGAAGCTTTCTTT. It yields the protein CASSRQGMNTEAFF.